This passage covers 16 T cell receptor beta chains from one sample sequenced in a study of blood T cells in healthy people across ages. A second PCR, run for 7 to 11 cycles, used a sample-barcoded 5' primer plus a J-beta primer mix. One entry per CDR3 protein results from TCRdb running MiXCR on the 5' RACE reads. Of 1.2 million to 1.5 million distinct CDR3 sequences in the sample, approximately 38% were seen once. Sequencing used blood. These receptor sequences come from a woman younger than 35 in good health.

Concerning this clonotype itself: Because the CDR3 is missing its conserved closing phenylalanine or tryptophan, this is likely a read error. This chain uses TRBV6-5 with TRBJ1-1, with 8 nucleotides matching TRBD1. V shed 7 bases and J 4 bases; nucleotides not matched to a gene: 8. This CDR3 comprises 14 residues. CDR1 and CDR2 from the germline V gene are MNHEY and SVGAGI. The CDR3 nucleotides are TGTGCCAGCACAGGGGGCGGGTTGGGCACTGAAGCTTTCCTT. It translates to CASTGGGLGTEAFL.

This sequence joins TRBV11-2 and TRBJ2-2; 11 bases are shared with TRBD2. Germline CDR1 and CDR2: SGHAT and FQNNGV. V lost 6 bases, J lost 8 bases, and 20 bases stayed unmatched. CDR3 length: 19 residues. The DNA for the CDR3 is TGTGCCAGCAGTTATCTAGCGGGAGGTTTGGGGCAACAGATGGGGGAGCTGTTTTTT. Translating gives CASSYLAGGLGQQMGELFF.

The chain has TRBV7-8 and TRBJ2-5; D perhaps matches TRBD1 (6 bases). Gene TRBJ2-7 matches the end of the DNA better, so the J call may be wrong. Germline V CDR1 and CDR2: SGHVS, FQNEAQ. The CDR3 contains 14 residues. This chain's CDR3 is CASSLTGGVYEQYF. For the CDR3, the DNA is TGTGCCAGCAGCTTGACAGGTGGGGTCTACGAGCAGTACTTC.

The chain has TRBV10-2 and TRBJ2-1; 13 bases match TRBD2. Germline V gene lookup returns CDR1 WSHSY and CDR2 SAAADI. V gave up 8 bases and J gave up 4 bases; unmatched junction bases: 8. The CDR3 is 16 amino acids. Here the CDR3 reads CASGELAGGWYNEQFF. DNA for the CDR3: TGCGCCAGCGGAGAACTAGCGGGAGGGTGGTACAATGAGCAGTTCTTC.

With regard to this clonotype: At one end the junction does not follow the germline gene, possibly because of a read error. The chain combines TRBV7-9 with TRBJ2-3; 7 bases line up with TRBD2. Germline values: CDR1 SEHNR, CDR2 FQNEAQ (reference sequence). This CDR3 is built from 18 residues. The CDR3 region is CASSLGSSGMTSTDMQYF. CDR3 bases: TGTGCCAGCAGCTTAGGTTCCTCGGGGATGACTAGCACAGATATGCAGTATTTT.

This clonotype was counted a few times. The rearrangement links TRBV18 to TRBJ2-1, with D perhaps matching TRBD2 (5 bases). Germline CDR1 is KGHSH and CDR2 is LQKENI. This CDR3 has 13 residues. Between the trimmed V and J ends, which lost 7 bases and 4 bases, there was a span of 11 bases. The DNA for the CDR3 is TGTGCCAGCTGCCCGGACTGGTACAATGAGCAGTTCTTC. Translating gives CASCPDWYNEQFF.

The chain couples TRBV5-1 to TRBJ1-3, with 7 bases aligning to TRBD1. V lost 4 bases and J lost 1; bases outside the gene matches: 5. This CDR3 has 15 residues. Germline CDR1 SGHRS, CDR2 YFSETQ. The CDR3 loop reads CASSTGQTSGNTIYF. The CDR3 bases are TGCGCCAGCAGCACGGGACAGACGTCTGGAAACACCATATATTTT.

This rearrangement joins TRBV20-1 to TRBJ2-7; 7 bases align to TRBD1. Per the germline V gene, CDR1 is DFQATT and CDR2 is SNEGSKA (reference sequence). V lost 2 bases, J lost 1 base, and 5 bases stayed unmatched. The length of the CDR3 is 14 residues. In DNA, the CDR3 is TGCAGTGCTAGACCGGGACAGAAATCCTACGAGCAGTACTTC. Amino acid sequence: CSARPGQKSYEQYF.

A few counts support this clonotype. The DNA for the CDR3 is TGTGCCACCAGTGATTCGAGGCAAGAGACCCAGTACTTC. Its translation is CATSDSRQETQYF. The chain couples TRBV24-1 to TRBJ2-5; D is unresolved. The CDR3 covers 13 residues. Per the germline V gene, CDR1 is KGHDR and CDR2 is SFDVKD. V was clipped by 2 bases and J by 2 bases, with 5 bases between them.

The chain recombines TRBV2 with TRBJ1-5, with D tentatively TRBD1 (6 bases). This CDR3 is built from 18 residues. Trimming removed 3 bases from V and 2 bases from J, with 20 bases in between. CDR1 and CDR2 from the germline V gene are SNHLY and FYNNEI. Written as DNA, the CDR3 is TGTGCCAGCAGTGACCTGCAGGGGTACGGACAGCGCAATCAGCCCCAGCATTTT. Protein product: CASSDLQGYGQRNQPQHF.

This clonotype was counted a few times. DNA for the CDR3: TGTGCCAGCGGGAGGGAGCTCCTCTACGAGCAGTACTTC. Residues: CASGRELLYEQYF. V is TRBV6-1 and J is TRBJ2-7; 7 positions match TRBD2. Losses at the gene ends were 8 bases for V and 3 bases for J; bases not matched to a gene: 7. There are 13 residues in the CDR3. CDR1 is MNHNS, CDR2 SASEGT, per germline.

This clonotype was counted between two and nine times. The V and J genes are TRBV10-3 and TRBJ2-3; D might be TRBD1 (6 bases). V was shortened by 4 bases and J by 1 base, with 12 bases between the two germline ends. CDR3 size: 15 residues. The V gene's germline CDR1 is ENHRY and CDR2 SYGVKD. CDR3 in DNA: TGTGCCATCAGTGGTGGGGCAGGGGGCACAGATACGCAGTATTTT. Its protein product is CAISGGAGGTDTQYF.

The J gene is TRBJ2-1, the V gene TRBV6-2 or TRBV6-3, with 12 bases aligning to TRBD2. The ends lost 0 bases at V and 8 bases at J; junction bases unmatched: 11. The CDR3 spans 18 residues. From germline, CDR1 is MNHEY and CDR2 SVGEGT. In nucleotides, the CDR3 is TGTGCCAGCAGTTACTCGATCTACGCTAGCGGGAGGGCGGATGAGCAGTTCTTC. Protein: CASSYSIYASGRADEQFF.

The chain is built from TRBV9 and TRBJ1-2; D is undetermined. The V gene's germline CDR1 is SGDLS and CDR2 YYNGEE. With 0 bases removed from V and 5 bases from J, the gap between germline ends came to 5 bases. The CDR3 consists of 12 residues. Written as DNA, the CDR3 is TGTGCCAGCAGCGTAGGCGAGTATGGCTACACCTTC. Translation: CASSVGEYGYTF.

The V gene is TRBV20-1, the J gene TRBJ2-1; tentatively, D is TRBD2 (5 bases). CDR3 length: 14 residues. Between the trimmed V and J ends, which lost 1 base and 5 bases, there was a span of 12 bases. Germline V gene lookup returns CDR1 DFQATT and CDR2 SNEGSKA (reference sequence). CDR3 protein: CSARAETKNNEQFF. The CDR3 bases are TGCAGTGCTAGAGCGGAGACTAAGAACAATGAGCAGTTCTTC.

This clonotype was found a few times. One end of the junction does not line up with germline, which may come from a read error. The chain joins TRBV20-1 to TRBJ2-1; TRBD2 aligns across 10 bases. CDR1 is DFQATT and CDR2 is SNEGSKA in the germline V gene (reference sequence). CDR3 length equals 14 residues. The CDR3 spells CGASPSGGINEQFF. DNA of the CDR3: TGCGGTGCGAGCCCTAGCGGGGGAATCAATGAGCAGTTCTTC.